This T cell receptor beta chain was obtained from a study of cytomegalovirus exposure and HLA in healthy donors. Turning to the study itself: Earlier results showed roughly 120 million unique TCR beta sequences derived from approximately 170 million T cells.

The CDR3 runs to 16 residues. Germline V gene lookup returns CDR1 MNHEY and CDR2 SMNVEV (reference sequence). V was pared by 2 bases and J by 5 bases, with 18 bases between. A multiplex PCR was run with 60 Vbeta primers and 13 Jbeta primers. The method was immunoSEQ multiplex PCR; TCRdb's version includes in-frame clones alone and lacks a portion of them. The sample yields more than 100,000 clones, approximately 67% seen once. The sample taken for sequencing was PBMCs. The genes are TRBV27 and TRBJ2-5; D may be TRBD1 (6 bases). The receptor was derived from a man aged 18 to 30 in good health and CMV-seronegative. Here the CDR3 reads CASSLRTANLGETQYF. CDR3 nucleotides: TGTGCCAGCAGTTTACGGACAGCCAATCTCGGCGAGACCCAGTACTTC.